The 26 T cell receptor beta chains below were found in one sample sequenced in a study of cytomegalovirus exposure and HLA in healthy donors. A multiplex PCR was run with 60 Vbeta primers and 13 Jbeta primers. Libraries were prepared by immunoSEQ multiplex PCR; TCRdb keeps only in-frame clonotypes and omits some of them. The data hold about 90,000 clones, with nearly 70% observed a single time. Sequencing was carried out using PBMCs. These TCRs come from a woman aged 45-65 years in good health and CMV-seropositive.

This chain uses TRBV29-1 with TRBJ2-5, with 9 bases fitting TRBD2. V lost 4 bases and J lost 7; bases outside the gene matches: 4. The CDR3 runs 12 residues. Germline CDR1 and CDR2: SQVTM and ANQGSEA. The CDR3 sequence: CSVVLSGRTQYF. The CDR3 region has the DNA TGCAGCGTTGTGCTTAGCGGGAGGACCCAGTACTTC.

This clone was picked up one time. The chain couples TRBV11-3 to TRBJ2-1; 7 bases map to TRBD2. CDR1 and CDR2 (germline): SGHNT, YENEEA. This CDR3 comprises 17 residues. Trimming took 1 base from V and 2 from J; bases not matched to a gene: 8. Written as DNA, the CDR3 is TGTGCCAGCAGCTTAGCGGGAGGACCACTTCCCTACAATGAGCAGTTCTTC. This codes for CASSLAGGPLPYNEQFF.

This rearrangement joins TRBV5-1 to TRBJ2-5, with no clear D. The CDR3 totals 15 residues. Germline CDR1 SGHRS, CDR2 YFSETQ. V shed 0 bases and J shed 1 base, with 10 bases lying between them. CDR3 coding DNA: TGCGCCAGCAGCTTGGCTGTAGACTCCCAAGAGACCCAGTACTTC. Residues: CASSLAVDSQETQYF.

This chain uses TRBV7-9 with TRBJ1-1; D possibly corresponds to TRBD1 (6 bases). CDR1 is SEHNR and CDR2 is FQNEAQ in the germline V gene (reference sequence). CDR3 length: 13 amino acids. The ends were cut back, 5 bases at V and 1 base at J, with 8 bases in the middle. The CDR3 is CASSTGQNTEAFF. As DNA, the CDR3 is TGTGCCAGCAGCACGGGACAGAACACTGAAGCTTTCTTT.

The rearrangement links TRBV19 to TRBJ2-3, with 9 bases matching TRBD1. The CDR3 covers 18 residues. The J segment lost 0 bases and the V segment lost 5 bases, leaving 12 bases of the junction unmatched. Germline V gives CDR1 LNHDA, CDR2 SQIVND (reference sequence). The CDR3 reads CASSSGTGTWSSTDTQYF. The CDR3 DNA reads as TGTGCCAGTAGTTCTGGGACAGGGACTTGGTCTAGCACAGATACGCAGTATTTT.

This clone appeared a few times. This chain joins TRBV10-3 and TRBJ2-7, with D possibly TRBD1 on 6 matching bases. This CDR3 is 14 amino acids long. Trimming cost V 4 bases and J 0 bases, with 10 bases left between them. Germline V lookup: CDR1 ENHRY, CDR2 SYGVKD. The CDR3 region has the DNA TGTGCCATCAGTGTGGGGGCGACCTCCTACGAGCAGTACTTC. Residues: CAISVGATSYEQYF.

The gene calls are TRBV6-1 and TRBJ1-2; 9 bases align to TRBD1. The CDR3 totals 14 residues. V trimming: 5 bases; J trimming: 4 bases; junction bases outside the gene matches: 5. Per germline, CDR1 MNHNS and CDR2 SASEGT. CDR3 protein: CASSHRGLSYGYTF. Written as DNA, the CDR3 is TGTGCCAGCAGTCACAGGGGGCTCAGCTATGGCTACACCTTC.

The chain links TRBV27 to TRBJ2-7, with 10 bases matching TRBD1. CDR1 is MNHEY and CDR2 is SMNVEV in the germline V gene (reference sequence). The CDR3 extends over 14 amino acids. The junction had 5 bases not matched to a gene; V was cut back by 6 bases and J by 3 bases. This CDR3 is CASRLGQGDYEQYF. The CDR3 bases are TGTGCCAGCAGGCTCGGACAGGGGGACTACGAGCAGTACTTC.

The chain couples TRBV29-1 to TRBJ2-1, with a tentative D call TRBD1 (5 bases). Trimming left V 3 bases short and J 9 bases short, with 15 bases between. CDR1 and CDR2 from the germline V gene are SQVTM and ANQGSEA. The CDR3 loop spans 13 amino acids. Here the CDR3 reads CSVDDRRDSEQFF. The DNA of the CDR3 is TGCAGCGTTGACGACCGGCGTGACAGTGAGCAGTTCTTC.

This CDR3 reads CASSMTGRTEAFF. DNA of the CDR3: TGTGCCAGCAGCATGACAGGGCGCACTGAAGCTTTCTTT. This chain uses TRBV7-9 with TRBJ1-1, with TRBD1 matching over 7 bases. Unmatched junction bases numbered 4, after V lost 5 bases and J lost 4 bases. The CDR3 runs to 13 residues. CDR1 is SEHNR and CDR2 is FQNEAQ in the germline V gene (reference sequence).

The chain has TRBV5-4 and TRBJ2-3; 7 bases map to TRBD2. Germline V gene sequence: CDR1 SGHNT, CDR2 YYREEE (reference sequence). Unmatched junction bases numbered 8, after V lost 2 bases and J lost 5 bases. The length of the CDR3 is 15 residues. This CDR3 reads CASSFGGGRGDTQYF. In nucleotides, the CDR3 is TGTGCCAGCAGCTTTGGGGGAGGGAGGGGAGATACGCAGTATTTT.

The V gene is TRBV5-4, the J gene TRBJ2-5, with TRBD1 matching 7 bases. The CDR3 extends over 14 amino acids. The trim removed 3 bases at V and 2 bases at J, leaving 4 bases unmatched. The germline V gene encodes CDR1 SGHNT and CDR2 YYREEE (reference sequence). CDR3 residues: CASSSGTAQETQYF. CDR3 DNA: TGTGCCAGCAGCTCCGGGACAGCACAAGAGACCCAGTACTTC.

The chain employs TRBV4-3 and TRBJ2-7; a weak D match, TRBD1 (6 bases). Between the trimmed V and J ends, which lost 2 bases and 1 base, there was a span of 9 bases. The CDR3 totals 14 residues. Germline loops: CDR1 LGHNA, CDR2 YSLEER. CDR3: CASSQSRGSYEQYF. The CDR3, as DNA: TGCGCCAGCAGCCAATCCAGGGGTTCCTACGAGCAGTACTTC.

In this sample, this clone turned up once. The junction departs from the called germline gene at one end, perhaps through a read error. This rearrangement joins TRBV5-5 to TRBJ2-5, with a possible D match to TRBD1 (6 bases). Germline loops: CDR1 SGHKS, CDR2 YYEKEE (reference sequence). The CDR3 has 15 amino acids. The CDR3 spells CAGSPGAGEQETQYF. The CDR3 bases are TGTGCCGGCAGCCCAGGAGCAGGGGAACAAGAGACCCAGTACTTC.

The chain links TRBV5-3 to TRBJ2-1; 7 nucleotides line up with TRBD1. TRBV5-3 is an open reading frame, and its role is uncertain. V dropped 6 bases and J dropped 2; count of bases not matched to a gene: 2. The CDR3 covers 13 residues. As DNA, the CDR3 is TGTGCCAGAAAAGGGGGCGCCTACAATGAGCAGTTCTTC. The encoded protein is CARKGGAYNEQFF.

This clone was counted once. The CDR3 loop reads CASSRDSNYGYTF. DNA of the CDR3: TGCGCCAGCAGTCGGGACAGCAACTATGGCTACACCTTC. The chain couples TRBV5-1 to TRBJ1-2, with 7 bases that match TRBD1. The V gene end was trimmed by 5 bases and the J gene end by 2 bases; junction bases not matched to a gene: 3. This CDR3 is 13 amino acids long. Germline CDR1 and CDR2: SGHRS and YFSETQ.

V gene TRBV6-5 combines with J gene TRBJ2-1; 13 bases are a match to TRBD2. The CDR3 contains 14 residues. J lost 10 bases, V lost 4 bases, and 4 bases had no gene match. The germline V gene has CDR1 MNHEY and CDR2 SVGAGI. CDR3 DNA: TGTGCCAGCAGTTGGGGGACTAGCGGGACGGAGCAGTTCTTC. It codes for CASSWGTSGTEQFF.

This clone has a single count. V usage is TRBV29-1 and J usage is TRBJ2-3, with D possibly being TRBD1 (5 bases). Germline CDR1 is SQVTM and CDR2 is ANQGSEA. The CDR3 spans 13 residues. The V gene lost 6 bases and the J gene lost 2 bases, with 12 bases spanning the gap. CDR3 nucleotide sequence: TGCAGCGTGGCTAGGGGAAACACAGATACGCAGTATTTT. This encodes CSVARGNTDTQYF.

The gene calls are TRBV10-1 and TRBJ2-1; D ambiguous. The germline V gene has CDR1 WNHNN and CDR2 SYGVQD (reference sequence). Trimming removed 2 bases from V and 3 bases from J, with 11 bases in between. This CDR3 has 15 residues. CDR3 region: CASSESPPGYNEQFF. CDR3 in DNA: TGCGCCAGCAGTGAGAGCCCTCCGGGCTACAATGAGCAGTTCTTC.

The chain joins TRBV10-1 to TRBJ2-7; 7 positions agree with TRBD1. V lost 3 bases, J lost 0 bases, and 11 bases stayed unmatched. The CDR3 covers 17 residues. The V gene's germline CDR1 is WNHNN and CDR2 SYGVQD (reference sequence). As DNA, the CDR3 is TGCGCCAGCAGTGACAAAATCCAACAGGGGATCTCCTACGAGCAGTACTTC. Translating gives CASSDKIQQGISYEQYF.

This clone has just one count. J is TRBJ2-3 and V is TRBV28; TRBD2 aligns across 8 bases. Germline CDR1 MDHEN, CDR2 SYDVKM. The V and J ends lost 6 bases and 5 bases, in that order; junction bases with no gene match: 10. The CDR3 consists of 15 residues. Here the CDR3 DNA reads TGTGCCAGCAGGTCCCGGGGGGGGCAAGGAGATACGCAGTATTTT. Translation gives CASRSRGGQGDTQYF.

The chain employs TRBV29-1 and TRBJ2-3; 10 bases align to TRBD2. The CDR3 is 14 amino acids. The V and J ends lost 6 bases and 7 bases, in that order; junction bases with no gene match: 10. CDR1 and CDR2 (germline): SQVTM, ANQGSEA. CDR3 nucleotide sequence: TGCAGCGTCCCCCAACTAGCGGGAAGAAATACGCAGTATTTT. This gives the protein CSVPQLAGRNTQYF.

The chain has TRBV7-7 and TRBJ2-2; D might be TRBD2 (5 bases). Trimming cost V 5 bases and J 7 bases, with 14 bases left between them. The CDR3 runs to 14 residues. Germline loops: CDR1 SSHAT, CDR2 FNYEAQ (reference sequence). The DNA for the CDR3 is TGTGCCAGCAGCCCACTTAGCGACATCGGGGAGCTGTTTTTT. Protein product: CASSPLSDIGELFF.

This clone has a handful of counts. This chain links TRBV6-1 with TRBJ2-5; 10 bases line up with TRBD2. The length of the CDR3 is 14 residues. In germline, CDR1 is MNHNS, CDR2 SASEGT. V trimming: 8 bases; J trimming: 5 bases; junction bases outside the gene matches: 8. The CDR3 DNA reads as TGTGCCAGCTCCCAGGGACTAGCGCGGGAGACCCAGTACTTC. This gives the protein CASSQGLARETQYF.

The chain uses TRBV19 and TRBJ1-2; D may be TRBD1 (5 bases). The CDR3 sequence is 14 residues long. Trimming took 10 bases from V and 4 from J, leaving 19 bases between them. In germline, CDR1 is LNHDA, CDR2 SQIVND (reference sequence). The CDR3 DNA reads TGTGCCACTCACCCTGCGGGGGTCGGCTATGGCTACACCTTC. This encodes CATHPAGVGYGYTF. The whole variable domain, filled in from reference TRBV19 and TRBJ1-2, reads DGGITQSPKYLFRKEGQNVTLSCEQNLNHDAMYWYRQDPGQGLRLIYYSQIVNDFQKGDIAEGYSVSREKKESFPLTVTSAQKNPTAFYLCATHPAGVGYGYTFGSGTRLTVV.

This clone has just one count. The rearrangement uses TRBV4-1 and TRBJ2-7; 12 nucleotides agree with TRBD2. The CDR3 loop spans 15 amino acids. Germline values: CDR1 MGHRA, CDR2 YSYEKL. Trimming removed 1 base from V and 7 bases from J; junction bases left unmatched: 5. CDR3 in amino acids: CASSQGWTSGIEQYF. CDR3 DNA: TGCGCCAGCAGCCAAGGGTGGACTAGCGGGATAGAGCAGTACTTC.